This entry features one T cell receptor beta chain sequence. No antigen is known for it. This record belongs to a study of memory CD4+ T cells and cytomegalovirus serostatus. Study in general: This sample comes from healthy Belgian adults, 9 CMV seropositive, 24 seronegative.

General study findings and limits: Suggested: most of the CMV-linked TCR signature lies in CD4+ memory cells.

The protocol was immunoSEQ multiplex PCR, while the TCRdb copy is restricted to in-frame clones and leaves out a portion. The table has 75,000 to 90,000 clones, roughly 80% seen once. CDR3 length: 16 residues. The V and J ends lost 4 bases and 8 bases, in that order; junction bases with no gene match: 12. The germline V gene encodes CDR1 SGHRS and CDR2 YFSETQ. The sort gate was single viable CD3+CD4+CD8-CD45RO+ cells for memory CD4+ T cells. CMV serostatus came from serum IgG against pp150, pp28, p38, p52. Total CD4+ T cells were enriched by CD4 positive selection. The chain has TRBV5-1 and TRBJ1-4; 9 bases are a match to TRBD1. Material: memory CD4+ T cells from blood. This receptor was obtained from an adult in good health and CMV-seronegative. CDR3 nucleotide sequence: TGCGCCAGCAGCCCAGGGACAGGGCAATTTCGGGAAAAACTGTTTTTT. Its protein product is CASSPGTGQFREKLFF.